This T cell receptor (beta chain) is drawn from a study of shared clonotypes between healthy human individuals. Broader study findings: Donor clonotype sharing was expected to depend on sequencing depth.

The split of CD4+ cells yielded CD45RA+ naive and CD45RA-negative memory subsets. Note on this clone: Its matching antigen is unknown.

The protocol was immunoSEQ multiplex PCR, while the TCRdb copy is restricted to in-frame clones and leaves out a portion. Here the sample spans about 680,000 clones, 73% being singletons. The CDR3 has 13 amino acids. The ends were cut back, 1 base at V and 6 bases at J, with 8 bases in the middle. The germline V gene has CDR1 SGHTA and CDR2 FQGNSA. The V gene is TRBV7-2, the J gene TRBJ2-3; weak D call: TRBD2 (5 bases). The sequencing sample was made of memory CD4+ T cells sorted from blood. Sample subset: CD45RA-negative fraction. The sequence derives from a young woman in good health. This chain's CDR3 is CASSLDRRDTQYF. For the CDR3, the DNA is TGTGCCAGCAGCTTAGACCGGAGGGATACGCAGTATTTT.